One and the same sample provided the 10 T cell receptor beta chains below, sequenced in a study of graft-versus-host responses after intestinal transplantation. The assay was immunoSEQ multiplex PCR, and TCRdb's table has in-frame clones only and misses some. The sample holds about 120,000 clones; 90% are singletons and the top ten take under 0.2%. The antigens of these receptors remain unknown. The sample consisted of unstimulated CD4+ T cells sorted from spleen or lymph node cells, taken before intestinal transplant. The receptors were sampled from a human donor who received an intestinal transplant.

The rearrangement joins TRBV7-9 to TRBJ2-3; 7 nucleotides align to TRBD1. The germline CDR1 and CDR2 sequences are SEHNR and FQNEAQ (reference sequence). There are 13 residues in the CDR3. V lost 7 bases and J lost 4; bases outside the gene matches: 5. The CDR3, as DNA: TGTGCCAGCACCGTACAGGGGCCAGATACGCAGTATTTT. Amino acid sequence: CASTVQGPDTQYF.

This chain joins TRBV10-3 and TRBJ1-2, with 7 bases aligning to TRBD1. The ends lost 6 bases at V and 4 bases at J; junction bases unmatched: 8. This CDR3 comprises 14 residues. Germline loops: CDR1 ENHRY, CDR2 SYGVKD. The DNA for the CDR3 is TGTGCCATCAGCCCGGGACAGATAGCCTATGGCTACACCTTC. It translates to CAISPGQIAYGYTF.

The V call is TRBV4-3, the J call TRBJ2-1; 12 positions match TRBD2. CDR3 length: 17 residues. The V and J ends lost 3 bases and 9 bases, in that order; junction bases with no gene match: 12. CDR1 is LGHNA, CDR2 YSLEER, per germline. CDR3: CASSQAPSSGGAGEQFF. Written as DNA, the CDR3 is TGCGCCAGCAGCCAGGCTCCTTCTAGCGGGGGGGCGGGTGAGCAGTTCTTC.

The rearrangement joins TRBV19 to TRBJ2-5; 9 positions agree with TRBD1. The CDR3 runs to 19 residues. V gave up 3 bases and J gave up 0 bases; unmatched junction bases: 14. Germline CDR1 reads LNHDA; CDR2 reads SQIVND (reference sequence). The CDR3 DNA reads TGTGCCAGTAGTATCTCCGGACAGGGGATGTCGGGGTACCAAGAGACCCAGTACTTC. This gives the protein CASSISGQGMSGYQETQYF.

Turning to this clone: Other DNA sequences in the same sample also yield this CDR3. CDR3 region: CASSPPMTGGVGANVLTF. The CDR3 nucleotides read TGTGCCAGCTCACCACCTATGACAGGGGGGGTTGGGGCCAACGTCCTGACTTTC. V and J are TRBV18 and TRBJ2-6, with TRBD1 matching over 9 bases. The length of the CDR3 is 18 residues. Germline values: CDR1 KGHSH, CDR2 LQKENI. Germline trimming cut 0 bases from V and 3 bases from J; bases unmatched to any gene: 6.

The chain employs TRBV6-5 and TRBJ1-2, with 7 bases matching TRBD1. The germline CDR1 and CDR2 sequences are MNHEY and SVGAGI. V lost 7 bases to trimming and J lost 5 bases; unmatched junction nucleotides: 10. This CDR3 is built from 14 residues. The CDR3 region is CASTPLRGVYGYTF. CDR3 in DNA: TGTGCCAGCACCCCCCTCAGGGGGGTGTATGGCTACACCTTC.

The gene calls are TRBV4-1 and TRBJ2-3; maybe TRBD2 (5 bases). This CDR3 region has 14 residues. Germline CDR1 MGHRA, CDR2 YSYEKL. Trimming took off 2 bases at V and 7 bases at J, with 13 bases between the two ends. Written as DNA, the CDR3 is TGCGCCAGCAGCCAACCCGGACTCCGGCATACGCAGTATTTT. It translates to CASSQPGLRHTQYF.

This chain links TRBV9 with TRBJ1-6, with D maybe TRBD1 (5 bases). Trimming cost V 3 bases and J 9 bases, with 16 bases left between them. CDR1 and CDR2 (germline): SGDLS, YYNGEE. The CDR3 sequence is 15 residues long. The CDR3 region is CASSEGVAAVSPLHF. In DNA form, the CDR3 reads TGTGCCAGCAGCGAAGGGGTTGCGGCGGTTTCACCCCTCCACTTT.

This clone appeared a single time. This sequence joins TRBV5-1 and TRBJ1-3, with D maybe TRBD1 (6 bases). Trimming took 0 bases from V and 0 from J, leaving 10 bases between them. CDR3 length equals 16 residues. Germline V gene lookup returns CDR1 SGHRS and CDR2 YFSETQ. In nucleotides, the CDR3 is TGCGCCAGCAGCTTGGGACAGGCATCCTCTGGAAACACCATATATTTT. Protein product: CASSLGQASSGNTIYF.

The CDR3 spells CASSNGGSPETQYF. The CDR3 nucleotides are TGTGCCAGTAGCAACGGCGGGAGCCCAGAGACCCAGTACTTC. The V gene is TRBV28, the J gene TRBJ2-5, with 7 positions matching TRBD2. CDR1 and CDR2 (germline): MDHEN, SYDVKM. V shed 9 bases, J shed 4 bases, and the junction held 11 bases outside the gene matches. The CDR3 runs 14 residues. The entire variable domain, with the rest obtained from reference TRBV28 and TRBJ2-5, is as follows: DVKVTQSSRYLVKRTGEKVFLECVQDMDHENMFWYRQDPGLGLRLIYFSYDVKMKEKGDIPEGYSVSREKKERFSLILESASTNQTSMYLCASSNGGSPETQYFGPGTRLLVL.